These 17 T cell receptor beta chains originate from one sample sequenced in a study of neurological immune-mediated disorders. TCRdb fed the 5' RACE reads into MiXCR, producing one record per CDR3 protein. The sample consists of tens of thousands of distinct CDR3 sequences, about 3.4% of them appearing once. Input material: PBMCs. These receptors were obtained from a man in his forties with multiple sclerosis.

This clonotype was counted at least ten times. This chain connects TRBV5-1 to TRBJ2-1; 13 bases match TRBD2. This CDR3 has 17 amino acids. From germline, CDR1 is SGHRS and CDR2 YFSETQ. With V trimmed by 4 bases and J by 3 bases, 7 bases remained unmatched. CDR3 coding DNA: TGCGCCAGCAGCCCCCAGGGGACTAGCGGGATCTACAATGAGCAGTTCTTC. It is translated as CASSPQGTSGIYNEQFF.

At least ten counts were recorded for this clonotype. CDR3 nucleotide sequence: TGTGCCAGCAGCTTATGGGGGGCGGATGAAAAACTGTTTTTT. This translates into CASSLWGADEKLFF. The rearrangement uses TRBV7-6 and TRBJ1-4; tentative D call: TRBD1 (6 bases). The germline CDR1 and CDR2 sequences are SGHVS and FNYEAQ. The CDR3 spans 14 residues. Trimming stripped 2 bases from V and 6 bases from J, with 10 bases between. The whole variable domain, filled in from reference TRBV7-6 and TRBJ1-4, reads GAGVSQSPRYKVTKRGQDVALRCDPISGHVSLYWYRQALGQGPEFLTYFNYEAQQDKSGLPNDRFSAERPEGSISTLTIQRTEQRDSAMYRCASSLWGADEKLFFGSGTQLSVL.

This clonotype was counted many times. The chain joins TRBV7-2 to TRBJ1-3; D is possibly TRBD1 (5 bases). V was trimmed by 2 bases and J by 3 bases, leaving 8 bases between them. The CDR3 extends over 14 amino acids. CDR1 SGHTA and CDR2 FQGNSA come from the germline V gene. Written as DNA, the CDR3 is TGTGCCAGCAGCTTACCCGGGGGTGGAAACACCATATATTTT. This encodes CASSLPGGGNTIYF.

This clonotype was counted many times. This sequence joins TRBV5-1 and TRBJ2-1; 7 nucleotides align to TRBD1. CDR1 and CDR2 from the germline V gene are SGHRS and YFSETQ. J was trimmed by 10 bases and V by 2 bases; bases with no gene match: 6. CDR3 length equals 13 residues. CDR3 loop: CASSLGTAAEQFF. CDR3 bases: TGCGCCAGCAGCTTAGGGACAGCAGCCGAGCAGTTCTTC.

This clonotype appeared many times. The rearrangement uses TRBV24-1 and TRBJ2-1; D not resolved. Looked up from germline, CDR1 is KGHDR and CDR2 is SFDVKD. Trimming stripped 2 bases from V and 0 bases from J, with 16 bases between. This CDR3 is built from 18 residues. The CDR3 nucleotides read TGTGCCACCAGTGATTCCCCCCCGCGGAGTCCCTCCTACAATGAGCAGTTCTTC. Translating it yields CATSDSPPRSPSYNEQFF.

This clonotype has a count of ten or more. The chain couples TRBV20-1 to TRBJ1-2; no definite D call. The V end was cut by 6 bases, the J end by 2 bases, with 10 bases between. CDR1 is DFQATT and CDR2 is SNEGSKA in the germline V gene (reference sequence). CDR3 length: 12 residues. The DNA of the CDR3 is TGCAGTGCCGCCGGGTCCAACTATGGCTACACCTTC. It yields the protein CSAAGSNYGYTF.

The sample holds many counts of this clonotype. The CDR3 DNA is TGCGCCAGCAGCGGGCTGGACACTCGGAACACTGAAGCTTTCTTT. This codes for CASSGLDTRNTEAFF. The chain uses TRBV5-1 and TRBJ1-1; possible D gene TRBD1, 5 bases. Germline V lookup: CDR1 SGHRS, CDR2 YFSETQ. With 4 bases removed from V and 1 base from J, the gap between germline ends came to 14 bases. This CDR3 region has 15 residues.

The rearrangement joins TRBV5-1 to TRBJ2-4; possibly TRBD1 for D (6 bases). The CDR3 extends over 16 amino acids. V was cut by 0 bases and J by 3 bases, with 13 bases left in between. The germline V gene encodes CDR1 SGHRS and CDR2 YFSETQ. The CDR3 sequence is CASSLGQEGGKNIQYF. The DNA for the CDR3 is TGCGCCAGCAGCTTGGGACAGGAAGGAGGCAAAAACATTCAGTACTTC.

This clonotype was detected ten times or more. DNA for the CDR3: TGTGCCAGCAGCTTAGATCGAAACACAGATACGCAGTATTTT. Translating it yields CASSLDRNTDTQYF. The chain combines TRBV7-2 with TRBJ2-3; no reliable D call. V was cut by 1 base and J by 2 bases, with 7 bases left in between. The CDR3 length is 14 residues. The germline V gene encodes CDR1 SGHTA and CDR2 FQGNSA.

Ten or more counts support this clonotype. The chain has TRBV18 and TRBJ1-4, with TRBD1 matching 7 bases. The germline CDR1 and CDR2 sequences are KGHSH and LQKENI. V shed 3 bases and J 5 bases; nucleotides not matched to a gene: 3. This CDR3 comprises 14 residues. The CDR3 sequence is CASSPRDRNEKLFF. The CDR3 DNA follows: TGTGCCAGCTCACCTCGGGACAGAAATGAAAAACTGTTTTTT.

This clonotype was picked up a small number of times. A much larger clone lies a single base off, so this may be a read error. The chain uses TRBV29-1 and TRBJ1-2; D gene ambiguous. Germline CDR1 SQVTM, CDR2 ANQGSEA. The CDR3 contains 14 residues. Deletions cut 3 bases from V and 2 bases from J, with 13 bases between. The CDR3 spells CSVDRATGNYGYTF. The CDR3 nucleotides read TGCAGCGTTGATCGGGCCACCGGAAACTATGGCTACACCTTC.

This clonotype was counted at least ten times. This sequence joins TRBV12-3 or TRBV12-4 and TRBJ2-5, with D possibly matching TRBD2 (5 bases). The CDR3 consists of 11 residues. Trimming took off 6 bases at V and 3 bases at J, with 5 bases between the two ends. The CDR3 bases are TGTGCCAGCAGGAGGGAAGAGACCCAGTACTTC. Protein sequence: CASRREETQYF.

The table lists this clonotype with many counts. The chain has TRBV5-6 and TRBJ2-2; D is uncertain. CDR3 length equals 13 residues. V lost 0 bases, J lost 6 bases, and 6 bases lay in between. Germline lookup yields CDR1 SGHDT and CDR2 YYEEEE. CDR3 coding DNA: TGTGCCAGCAGCTTGGTTCTGTCCGGGGAGCTGTTTTTT. Amino acids: CASSLVLSGELFF.

The rearrangement joins TRBV18 to TRBJ1-1; 9 bases align to TRBD1. The CDR3 has 18 amino acids. The V gene's germline CDR1 is KGHSH and CDR2 LQKENI. The V segment lost 2 bases and the J segment 6 bases; nucleotides outside the gene matches: 16. CDR3 in amino acids: CASSPIIMDRGFTAEAFF. DNA of the CDR3: TGTGCCAGCTCACCAATAATTATGGACAGGGGCTTTACCGCTGAAGCTTTCTTT. Filled out from reference TRBV18 and TRBJ1-1, the complete variable domain reads NAGVMQNPRHLVRRRGQEARLRCSPMKGHSHVYWYRQLPEEGLKFMVYLQKENIIDESGMPKERFSAEFPKEGPSILRIQQVVRGDSAAYFCASSPIIMDRGFTAEAFFGQGTRLTVV.

This clonotype was seen many times. This chain joins TRBV5-1 and TRBJ1-1; tentatively, D is TRBD1 (5 bases). With 2 bases removed from V and 4 bases from J, the gap between germline ends came to 9 bases. This CDR3 region has 13 residues. In germline, CDR1 is SGHRS, CDR2 YFSETQ. Here the CDR3 reads CASSLVRGTEAFF. CDR3 DNA sequence: TGCGCCAGCAGCTTAGTTAGGGGCACTGAAGCTTTCTTT.

This clonotype was seen many times. The chain employs TRBV10-3 and TRBJ1-2; D is uncertain. Per the germline V gene, CDR1 is ENHRY and CDR2 is SYGVKD. CDR3 length: 11 amino acids. Trimming stripped 9 bases from V and 6 bases from J, with 11 bases between. Written as DNA, the CDR3 is TGTGCCATGGCGGCCGGGGATGGCTACACCTTC. It encodes CAMAAGDGYTF.

This clonotype has ten or more counts. This chain links TRBV10-3 with TRBJ2-1; no clear D. The CDR3 is made up of 17 amino acids. V shed 0 bases and J shed 0 bases, with 12 bases lying between them. The germline CDR1 and CDR2 sequences are ENHRY and SYGVKD. The CDR3, as DNA: TGTGCCATCAGTGAGTCGAATGCGGACCGCTCCTACAATGAGCAGTTCTTC. Its translation is CAISESNADRSYNEQFF.